The T cell receptor (beta chain) described here comes from a study of cytomegalovirus exposure and HLA in healthy donors listed by TCRdb under 2017. As for the study more broadly: According to an earlier analysis of 550 to 750 of the donors, roughly 180 million T cells yielded roughly 110 million unique TCR beta sequences and about 300 Gb of sequence data. Donor age, sex, ethnicity and CMV serostatus were collected together with the repertoire data. A later genetic analysis took genome-wide SNP genotypes for about three fifths of the 666 donors and used that subset as a discovery cohort. Four to six DR-DQ haplotypes were handled as single units for association and clustering, since linkage in the cohort was strong. Both class I and class II loci were covered by HLA typing, at four-digit resolution. The aim of the study was to test whether cataloging public T cell receptors could identify signatures of past pathogen exposure. An early release that covered about 640 HLA-typed donors contained around 300 gigabases of sequencing data and tens of millions of unique TCR sequences. The number of donors typed differed by locus, with roughly 629-640 for A, B, C, DRB1 and DQB1, more than 500 for DQA1, over 600 for DPA1, and approximately 470 for DPB1. Rather than drawing on any new phenotypic data, the later analysis identified candidate immune exposures from TCR beta sequences and the way those sequences occurred across donors. A later analysis re-analyzed previously published TCR beta repertoires from 666 donors and added high-resolution HLA genotyping to study TCR occurrence patterns. To predict cytomegalovirus infection status, the study brought together high-throughput TCR immunosequencing, statistical association of individual TCRs with disease status, and machine learning. Every repertoire in the discovery cohort had been generated on one and the same sequencing platform. Of the roughly 400 genotyped donors, 81% were placed in the genetic ancestry cluster associated with self-reported Caucasian donors. In addition to the first cohort of roughly 670 subjects, a separate validation cohort of over 90 different subjects was used. Using immunosequencing, the study profiled T cell repertoires from fewer than 700 subjects and related those repertoires to cytomegalovirus serostatus. To decide whether each TCR beta V gene segment behaved as functional or pseudogenic, an earlier analysis of some 600 of the donors relied on high-throughput TCR beta sequencing. Across 300 to 500 genotyped donors of the cohort, an average of about 240,000 unique TCR beta nucleotide sequences per donor were sequenced, and 15% to 20% of those sequences were non-productive.

The cohort was made up of about 670 healthy bone marrow donors. Cohort members were all nominally healthy when sampled, although unrecorded immune exposures were likely present. The donor tested CMV seropositive and was one of the 289 seropositive cohort members. Each donor provided a peripheral blood sample, and peripheral blood mononuclear cells were used for TCR beta sequencing. Genomic DNA was extracted from the blood cell samples with the Qiagen DNeasy Blood Extraction Kit. Overall study outcomes, separate from this receptor: Strong co-occurrence of HLA alleles, especially DR and DQ, made assigning TCR associations to individual alleles difficult. Some IMGT-functional V segments, including TRBV6-2 and TRBV6-3, could not be distinguished by the 87-base-pair reads and were therefore excluded. Linkage disequilibrium might explain the correlated functional status among segregating V segments, but an unknown experimental factor could not be excluded. In a later analysis, the rate of TCR association differed among HLA loci, with DRB1 alleles having the most associated TCRs and HLA-C alleles having the fewest. In a later analysis, HLA-associated TCR beta chains were found to be more clonally expanded and to have lower generation probabilities than equally common non-associated chains. Compared with the approximately 710-donor mean, donors in an Asian-associated ancestry cluster had fewer N-insertions in productive TCRs, according to a later genetic analysis. A further reported finding was that TCR beta sequences accurately predicted the HLA-A and HLA-B alleles for most subjects in the first cohort. The presence/absence analyses assumed that sequencing depth was roughly uniform across donors, and that assumption may not be true. A later genetic analysis associated a missense DCLRE1C variant with V-gene and J-gene trimming of TCR beta chains, and an independent cohort replicated the association. The study gave a list of 150 to 200 TCR beta chains associated with cytomegalovirus. It was suggested by the authors that the approach could potentially be generalized to other disease states and immunological phenotypes. Immune exposure information for the cohort was limited to CMV serostatus. In an earlier analysis of around 600 of the donors, most TCR beta V segments appeared in productive rearrangements about 87% or about 30% of the time, broadly matching IMGT annotations. HLA typing was unavailable for some donors at each locus, so association tests used only the typed subset. In a later analysis, several top co-occurrence clusters were reported to appear linked to parvovirus B19, influenza, CMV and Epstein-Barr virus. A later analysis found that most CMV-associated TCR beta chains appeared HLA-restricted, with HLA associations seemingly driven largely by CMV exposure. In a later analysis, about 17,000 TCR beta sequences were associated with specific HLA alleles at a false discovery rate of 0.05. A few of the identified cytomegalovirus-associated TCR beta chains were confirmed in vitro to be specific for cytomegalovirus antigens. In this cohort, only TCR beta chains were sequenced, and detectable features were limited by the absence of alpha or paired-chain data. The sequencing pipeline was judged likely to have produced a cluster of highly shared sequence variants as a technical artifact. The earlier analysis of about 600 of the donors excluded around 17 rarely observed V segments, including chromosome 9 orphons, because counts were too low. Most TCR sequences were observed very rarely across donors, whereas some public TCRs were present in many individuals. In both the original and validation cohorts, the classifier was reported to diagnose cytomegalovirus status with high specificity and sensitivity.

The table lists this clone with a count of one. Its binding antigen is unknown. No per-base quality is available; no much larger clone lies one base away. To prepare the library, the immunoSEQ multiplex PCR assay was applied. A mixture of 60 forward primers for TCR Vbeta segments and 13 reverse primers for TCR Jbeta segments was used in the multiplex PCR. The CDR3 region of rearranged TCR beta genes was amplified from genomic DNA by a multiplex PCR assay. On the Illumina HiSeq System, the amplified TCR beta libraries were sequenced as 87-base-pair reads. The authors processed their data as follows. In a later analysis, tens of millions of unique TCR beta chains were counted across the roughly 700 repertoires, and roughly 11 million of these chains were shared by at least two donors. A nearest-neighbor algorithm error-corrected the raw reads and collapsed the reads into unique sequences, merging closely related sequences to remove PCR and sequencing errors. To assign V, D and J gene segments, CDR3 sequences were aligned to IMGT reference sequences. For a sequence to be retained, a match of at least six nucleotides was required to both a V gene segment and a J gene segment. Rearrangements were classified as productive when the CDR3 lacked stop codons and remained in frame with V and J, and all other rearrangements were classified as non-productive. Following IMGT convention, CDR3 was defined as the stretch from the second conserved V-encoded cysteine to the conserved J-encoded phenylalanine. In an earlier analysis of more than 550 of the donors, sequences lacking an unambiguous match to a single V gene segment were excluded. An earlier analysis of fewer than 750 of the donors called V segments functional above 56.7% productive rearrangements and segregating when the between-donor standard deviation exceeded 5%. To diagnose cytomegalovirus status from the catalog of TCR beta chain sequences, a statistical classification framework was built. In a later analysis, V and J genes were assigned by comparing TCR nucleotide sequences against IMGT/GENE-DB human TR gene sequences. A later analysis assigned CDR3 sequences and most-parsimonious VDJ recombination scenarios with the TCRdist pipeline. A later analysis defined each TCR beta chain by its CDR3 amino acid sequence plus V-gene family, and excluded reads lacking a unique V-gene family. In a later analysis, fewer than 650 highly shared, low-generation-probability nucleotide sequences were removed to address suspected cross-contamination and a sequencing artifact. A later analysis calculated a clonal expansion index for each public chain from normalized within-repertoire ranks of inferred template counts. Generation probabilities in a later analysis came from a VDJ recombination model fitted to out-of-frame rearrangements, and those results were checked against IGoR. In a later analysis, hypergeometric tests were used to score TCR-TCR, TCR-HLA and TCR-CMV co-occurrence, with a repertoire-size bias correction applied to TCR pairs. False discovery rates were estimated in a later analysis by permuting HLA or CMV assignments 20 times. In a later analysis, co-occurring TCRs were grouped using DBSCAN, and TCRdist sequence similarity was added for clustering within HLA-allele-positive subsets. For co-occurrence clustering, repertoires with fewer than 30,000 or more than 120,000 public chains were excluded, along with several repertoires with anomalous nucleotide sharing. In TCRdb, the immuneACCESS table is reduced to in-frame sequences with V and J assigned. These tables do not hold every clone; where another copy was compared, an unresolved V gene accounts for under half, and the others remain unexplained. V and J calls and clone size are as listed in that table; D and trimming were resolved from the DNA. This sample comprises roughly 160,000 clones, approximately 80% of them detected only once. More than 2% of the sample is held by the ten biggest clonotypes.

Clipping removes 3 bases from V and 2 bases from J, with 16 as the unmatched junction base count. CDR1 LNHDA and CDR2 SQIVND are derived from the germline V gene (reference sequence). The CDR3 runs 19 residues from the cysteine to the phenylalanine. This entry keeps only the CDR3 DNA: 57 bases, framed from base 1. The chain was built from TRBV19 and TRBJ2-1; TRBD1 agrees with 7 junctional bases. Sequencing input: PBMCs. The source is a man in his fifties or sixties in good health and CMV-seropositive. For the CDR3, the sequence is CASSIGMIRGRKAYNEQFF. The nucleotide sequence is given as TGTGCCAGTAGTATCGGGATGATAAGGGGGCGAAAAGCCTACAATGAGCAGTTCTTC. Beyond the CDR3, the reference TRBV19 and TRBJ2-1 genes provide the residues; the full variable domain reads: DGGITQSPKYLFRKEGQNVTLSCEQNLNHDAMYWYRQDPGQGLRLIYYSQIVNDFQKGDIAEGYSVSREKKESFPLTVTSAQKNPTAFYLCASSIGMIRGRKAYNEQFFGPGTRLTVL.